Presented here are 20 T cell receptor beta chains from one specimen sequenced in a study of cytomegalovirus exposure and HLA in healthy donors. Some clones are missing from TCRdb's copy, which holds only in-frame ones; the method was immunoSEQ multiplex PCR. The data show roughly 120,000 clones, about 82% seen once. Source material: PBMCs. Receptors originate from a man aged 18 to 35 in good health and CMV-seronegative.

This chain uses TRBV20-1 with TRBJ2-5, with D unclear. V lost 6 bases and J 3 bases, leaving 8 bases between the germline ends. The germline V gene encodes CDR1 DFQATT and CDR2 SNEGSKA (reference sequence). CDR3 length equals 11 residues. CDR3 loop: CSAVSEETQYF. CDR3 in DNA: TGCAGTGCCGTTAGTGAAGAGACCCAGTACTTC.

The chain is built from TRBV5-1 and TRBJ2-2; no clear D. The V and J ends lost 0 bases and 4 bases respectively, with 13 bases between them. The CDR3 totals 16 residues. Germline-derived CDR1 and CDR2 are SGHRS and YFSETQ. The CDR3, as DNA: TGCGCCAGCAGCTTGGGTCAGGCCGGTGGCACCGGGGAGCTGTTTTTT. Amino acids: CASSLGQAGGTGELFF.

This chain links TRBV11-2 with TRBJ2-5; D is perhaps TRBD2 (5 bases). The V gene lost 6 bases and the J gene lost 5 bases, with 19 bases spanning the gap. This CDR3 is built from 15 residues. Germline V gene sequence: CDR1 SGHAT, CDR2 FQNNGV. The CDR3 is CASRPTALGGETQYF. CDR3 nucleotides: TGTGCCAGCAGACCAACCGCCCTCGGCGGGGAGACCCAGTACTTC.

CDR3: CSVAPGYNEQFF. The CDR3 DNA reads TGCAGCGTTGCCCCGGGGTACAATGAGCAGTTCTTC. The rearrangement joins TRBV29-1 to TRBJ2-1, with D possibly TRBD2 on 5 matching bases. Per the germline V gene, CDR1 is SQVTM and CDR2 is ANQGSEA. The CDR3 has 12 residues. The V gene lost 4 bases and the J gene lost 4 bases, with 8 bases spanning the gap.

This rearrangement joins TRBV5-4 to TRBJ2-5; 7 bases fit TRBD1. The CDR3 runs 13 residues. Germline V gene sequence: CDR1 SGHNT, CDR2 YYREEE (reference sequence). Trimming removed 5 bases from V and 5 bases from J; junction bases left unmatched: 6. The CDR3, as DNA: TGTGCCAGCAGGCAGGACAGGTTGGAGACCCAGTACTTC. It encodes CASRQDRLETQYF.

A single count supports this clone. The rearrangement links TRBV2 to TRBJ1-2; 8 bases map to TRBD1. The CDR3 totals 13 residues. V lost 2 bases, J lost 14 bases, and 10 bases stayed unmatched. Per germline, CDR1 SNHLY and CDR2 FYNNEI. In nucleotides, the CDR3 is TGTGCCAGCAGTGAAATACCGGGACAGGCTGATACCTTC. Translation: CASSEIPGQADTF.

This clone was seen a single time. The gene calls are TRBV19 and TRBJ2-7; tentatively, D is TRBD1 (6 bases). The V and J ends lost 5 bases and 2 bases respectively, with 13 bases between them. CDR3 size: 14 residues. Germline-derived CDR1 and CDR2 are LNHDA and SQIVND (reference sequence). The CDR3 reads CASSPHRVPYEQYF. CDR3 nucleotides: TGTGCCAGTAGTCCTCACAGGGTTCCCTACGAGCAGTACTTC.

The chain is built from TRBV7-2 and TRBJ2-3; 10 nucleotides line up with TRBD1. The CDR3 is made up of 14 amino acids. CDR1 is SGHTA, CDR2 FQGNSA, per germline. V trimming: 3 bases; J trimming: 7 bases; junction bases outside the gene matches: 4. CDR3 sequence (DNA): TGTGCCAGCAGCTTGACAGGGGGCAAGAATACGCAGTATTTT. It translates to CASSLTGGKNTQYF.

The rearrangement uses TRBV5-5 and TRBJ2-7; 9 positions match TRBD1. The ends lost 4 bases at V and 6 bases at J; junction bases unmatched: 5. Per the germline V gene, CDR1 is SGHKS and CDR2 is YYEKEE (reference sequence). The length of the CDR3 is 13 residues. Here the CDR3 reads CASSTGTGTEQYF. Here the CDR3 DNA reads TGTGCCAGCAGCACCGGGACAGGGACCGAGCAGTACTTC.

The rearrangement uses TRBV9 and TRBJ1-2, with D perhaps TRBD1 (6 bases). With 1 base removed from V and 3 bases from J, the gap between germline ends came to 10 bases. Germline loops: CDR1 SGDLS, CDR2 YYNGEE. CDR3 length equals 14 residues. CDR3 residues: CASSVRTEDYGYTF. CDR3 sequence (DNA): TGTGCCAGCAGCGTAAGGACAGAAGACTATGGCTACACCTTC.

This chain links TRBV27 with TRBJ1-4; 7 positions match TRBD1. Trimming at V came to 3 bases and at J to 4 bases, leaving 8 bases not matched to a gene. Germline values: CDR1 MNHEY, CDR2 SMNVEV (reference sequence). The CDR3 is 16 amino acids. CDR3: CASSFTRQGGNEKLFF. The CDR3 nucleotides are TGTGCCAGCAGTTTTACAAGACAGGGAGGTAATGAAAAACTGTTTTTT.

This chain uses TRBV11-2 with TRBJ2-1; 11 positions match TRBD2. From germline, CDR1 is SGHAT and CDR2 FQNNGV. V shed 8 bases, J shed 5 bases, and the junction held 8 bases outside the gene matches. This CDR3 has 15 residues. This chain's CDR3 is CASGPSGRLHNEQFF. In nucleotides, the CDR3 is TGTGCCAGCGGTCCTAGCGGGAGGCTCCACAATGAGCAGTTCTTC.

This clone was counted once. The chain uses TRBV15 and TRBJ2-5; D possibly corresponds to TRBD2 (5 bases). V shed 0 bases and J shed 3 bases, with 11 bases lying between them. Germline CDR1 is LNHNV and CDR2 is YYDKDF (reference sequence). The CDR3 length is 15 residues. CDR3 sequence (DNA): TGTGCCACCAGCAGAGATCCGGGAAGGGAAGAGACCCAGTACTTC. Encoded protein: CATSRDPGREETQYF.

The chain carries TRBV27 and TRBJ2-7; 12 positions agree with TRBD2. Germline CDR1 MNHEY, CDR2 SMNVEV (reference sequence). Trimming removed 6 bases from V and 2 bases from J; junction bases left unmatched: 5. This CDR3 is built from 15 residues. The CDR3 loop reads CASSLGLAGTYEQYF. In nucleotides, the CDR3 is TGTGCCAGCAGCCTAGGACTAGCGGGAACCTACGAGCAGTACTTC.

The V and J genes are TRBV6-5 and TRBJ2-1; 8 bases agree with TRBD1. The CDR3 is 14 residues long. With 6 bases clipped from V and 6 bases from J, the junction kept 7 bases outside the gene matches. CDR1 MNHEY and CDR2 SVGAGI come from the germline V gene. CDR3 DNA: TGTGCCAGCAGCAGGGGGCTCGAGCGCAATGAGCAGTTCTTC. Translation: CASSRGLERNEQFF.

The chain joins TRBV13 to TRBJ2-7; no firm D call. The CDR3 extends over 14 amino acids. Between the trimmed V and J ends, which lost 5 bases and 3 bases, there was a span of 14 bases. Per the germline V gene, CDR1 is PRHDT and CDR2 is FYEKMQ (reference sequence). The chain's CDR3 is CASSPKLRGYEQYF. The CDR3 region has the DNA TGTGCCAGCAGCCCAAAACTACGAGGCTACGAGCAGTACTTC.

This sequence joins TRBV30 and TRBJ1-5, with a tentative D call TRBD1 (5 bases). The CDR3 sequence is 13 residues long. V was shortened by 5 bases and J by 3 bases, with 11 bases between the two germline ends. The germline V gene has CDR1 GTSNPN and CDR2 SVGIG (reference sequence). This CDR3 reads CAWGADINQPQHF. The DNA for the CDR3 is TGTGCCTGGGGGGCGGACATCAATCAGCCCCAGCATTTT.

This clone was observed a handful of times. The chain combines TRBV7-9 with TRBJ2-4, with 7 bases aligning to TRBD1. This CDR3 is 17 amino acids long. In germline, CDR1 is SEHNR, CDR2 FQNEAQ (reference sequence). V was pared by 5 bases and J by 0 bases, with 10 bases of the junction left unmatched. This chain's CDR3 is CASSPTSTGSAKNIQYF. In nucleotides, the CDR3 is TGTGCCAGCAGCCCCACGTCGACAGGGTCAGCCAAAAACATTCAGTACTTC.

This sequence joins TRBV6-6 and TRBJ1-1; 7 nucleotides align to TRBD1. The CDR3 covers 14 residues. Looked up from germline, CDR1 is MNHNY and CDR2 is SVGAGI (reference sequence). V dropped 6 bases and J dropped 11; count of bases not matched to a gene: 15. CDR3 protein: CASRRTGVAFGAFF. DNA of the CDR3: TGTGCCAGCAGACGGACAGGAGTGGCCTTTGGGGCTTTCTTT.

This clone is a singleton in its sample. The DNA of the CDR3 is TGCGCCAGCAGCTTGGCGGGAGAAACCTACGAGCAGTACTTC. Protein sequence: CASSLAGETYEQYF. The chain links TRBV5-1 to TRBJ2-7, with D perhaps matching TRBD2 (6 bases). V shed 0 bases and J shed 2 bases, with 9 bases lying between them. This CDR3 contains 14 residues. Germline CDR1 is SGHRS and CDR2 is YFSETQ.